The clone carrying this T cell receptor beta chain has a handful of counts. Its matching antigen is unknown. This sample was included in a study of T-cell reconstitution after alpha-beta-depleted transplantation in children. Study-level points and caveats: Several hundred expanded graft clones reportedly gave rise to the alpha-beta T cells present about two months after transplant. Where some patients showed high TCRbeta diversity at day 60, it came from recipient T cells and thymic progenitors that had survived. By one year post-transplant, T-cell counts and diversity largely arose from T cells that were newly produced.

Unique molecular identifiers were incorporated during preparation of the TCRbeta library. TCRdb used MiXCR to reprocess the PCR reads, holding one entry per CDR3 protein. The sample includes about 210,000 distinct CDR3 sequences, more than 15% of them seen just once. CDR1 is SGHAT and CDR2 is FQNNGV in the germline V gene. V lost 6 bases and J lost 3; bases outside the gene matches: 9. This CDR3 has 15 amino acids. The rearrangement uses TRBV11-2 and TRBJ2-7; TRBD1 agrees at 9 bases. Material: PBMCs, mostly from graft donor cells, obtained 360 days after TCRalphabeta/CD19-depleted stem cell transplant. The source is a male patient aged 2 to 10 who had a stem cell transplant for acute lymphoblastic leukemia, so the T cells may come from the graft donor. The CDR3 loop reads CASRHVRDRVYEQYF. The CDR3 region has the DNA TGTGCCAGCAGACACGTCCGGGACAGGGTCTACGAGCAGTACTTC.